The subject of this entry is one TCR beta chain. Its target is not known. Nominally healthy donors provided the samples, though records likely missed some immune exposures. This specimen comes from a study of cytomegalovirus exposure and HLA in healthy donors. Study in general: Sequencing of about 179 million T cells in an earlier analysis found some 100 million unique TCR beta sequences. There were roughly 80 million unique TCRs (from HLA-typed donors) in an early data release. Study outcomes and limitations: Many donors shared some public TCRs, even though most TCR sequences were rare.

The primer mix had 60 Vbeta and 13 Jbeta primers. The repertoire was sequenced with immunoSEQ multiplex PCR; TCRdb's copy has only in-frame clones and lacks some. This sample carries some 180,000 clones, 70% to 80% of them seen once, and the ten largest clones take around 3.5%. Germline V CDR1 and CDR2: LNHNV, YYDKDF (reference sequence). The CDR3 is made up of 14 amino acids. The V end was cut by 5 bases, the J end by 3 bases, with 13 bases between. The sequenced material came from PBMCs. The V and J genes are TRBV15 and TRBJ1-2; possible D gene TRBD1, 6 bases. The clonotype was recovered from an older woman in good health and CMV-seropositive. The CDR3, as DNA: TGTGCCACCAGCCTCGGCAGGGGACACTATGGCTACACCTTC. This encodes CATSLGRGHYGYTF.